A single sample gave rise to the 20 T cell receptor beta chains below, sequenced in a study of shared clonotypes between healthy human individuals. Assay used: immunoSEQ multiplex PCR; TCRdb lists only in-frame clones, some missing. The sample has about 980,000 clones; approximately 76% are singletons. The material sequenced was memory CD4+ T cells sorted from blood. Subset described: CD45RA-negative fraction. The receptors were sampled from a man aged 18 to 29 in good health.

The chain has TRBV6-1 and TRBJ2-4; TRBD1 might be the D (6 bases). CDR3 length: 15 amino acids. The germline V gene has CDR1 MNHNS and CDR2 SASEGT. Trimming stripped 6 bases from V and 9 bases from J, with 21 bases between. The CDR3 DNA reads as TGTGCCAGCAGCGAGGTAGAGAGGGGCAGGGGCATTCAGTACTTC. This translates into CASSEVERGRGIQYF.

This chain links TRBV2 with TRBJ2-3; possible D gene TRBD1, 5 bases. The CDR3 length is 14 residues. The germline V gene has CDR1 SNHLY and CDR2 FYNNEI. With 3 bases removed from V and 2 bases from J, the gap between germline ends came to 9 bases. This CDR3 is CASSDQGFTDTQYF. The CDR3 nucleotides read TGTGCCAGCAGTGACCAGGGCTTCACAGATACGCAGTATTTT. Looking up the rest from reference TRBV2 and TRBJ2-3 gives the full variable domain: EPEVTQTPSHQVTQMGQEVILRCVPISNHLYFYWYRQILGQKVEFLVSFYNNEISEKSEIFDDQFSVERPDGSNFTLKIRSTKLEDSAMYFCASSDQGFTDTQYFGPGTRLTVL.

This clone was counted between two and nine times. This chain joins TRBV6-4 and TRBJ1-5; weak D call: TRBD1 (6 bases). CDR3 length: 14 residues. Trimming shortened V by 6 bases and J by 5 bases, and 14 bases separated the two germline ends. CDR1 and CDR2 from the germline V gene are MRHNA and SNTAGT. CDR3 sequence (DNA): TGTGCCAGCAGACCGGGACATTGGGATCAGCCCCAGCATTTT. It yields the protein CASRPGHWDQPQHF.

The chain uses TRBV6-6 and TRBJ1-2; D remains unclear. The germline V and J ends were trimmed by 2 bases and 8 bases, with 6 bases remaining between them. The CDR3 spans 11 residues. Per germline, CDR1 MNHNY and CDR2 SVGAGI (reference sequence). Written as DNA, the CDR3 is TGTGCCAGCAGTTACGTAGAGGGCTACACCTTC. Translating it yields CASSYVEGYTF.

The rearrangement uses TRBV10-1 and TRBJ2-7, with 10 bases that match TRBD1. The CDR3 length is 14 residues. Trimming removed 6 bases from V and 7 bases from J; junction bases left unmatched: 9. CDR1 is WNHNN and CDR2 is SYGVQD in the germline V gene (reference sequence). DNA of the CDR3: TGCGCCAGCAGCCCTAGACAGGGGGCGAGAGAGCAGTACTTC. It specifies CASSPRQGAREQYF.

The rearrangement links TRBV9 to TRBJ1-6; TRBD1 agrees at 9 bases. In germline, CDR1 is SGDLS, CDR2 YYNGEE. The CDR3 runs 14 residues. After removal of 3 bases from V and 10 bases from J, the junction contained 5 bases not matched to a gene. The CDR3, as DNA: TGTGCCAGCAGCGAAGGGACAGGGAGGTCACCCCTCCACTTT. This sequence encodes CASSEGTGRSPLHF.

In its sample, this clone was seen once. V usage is TRBV11-1 and J usage is TRBJ2-7; TRBD2 matches 14 bases. Germline-derived CDR1 and CDR2 are SGHAT and FQDESV (reference sequence). With 2 bases clipped from V and 3 bases from J, the junction kept 9 bases outside the gene matches. There are 18 residues in the CDR3. CDR3 nucleotides: TGTGCCAGCAGCTTAAGCGGGACTAGCGGGGGAGGCCGCTACGAGCAGTACTTC. Amino acids: CASSLSGTSGGGRYEQYF.

The rearrangement links TRBV7-9 to TRBJ2-5, with D possibly TRBD1 on 5 matching bases. Trimming took 2 bases from V and 5 from J, leaving 18 bases between them. The germline V gene has CDR1 SEHNR and CDR2 FQNEAQ (reference sequence). This CDR3 has 16 residues. This CDR3 reads CASSLRKGSGLETQYF. The CDR3 DNA sequence: TGTGCCAGCAGCTTAAGGAAGGGGTCTGGGTTGGAGACCCAGTACTTC.

The genes are TRBV5-6 and TRBJ1-2; D is uncertain. The germline CDR1 and CDR2 sequences are SGHDT and YYEEEE. The CDR3 consists of 16 residues. V was trimmed by 7 bases and J by 1 base, leaving 20 bases between them. CDR3 nucleotide sequence: TGTGCCAGCGAGAATTACCAGGCACAGCTTAACTATGGCTACACCTTC. Translation gives CASENYQAQLNYGYTF.

A word on this clone: One end of the junction varies from germline; a read error may be responsible. The V gene is TRBV25-1, the J gene TRBJ2-2; TRBD1 matches at 8 bases. CDR1 MGHDK and CDR2 SYGVNS come from the germline V gene. This CDR3 has 14 amino acids. The CDR3 DNA follows: TGTGCCGGCAGTGAGCAGGGGGCTGTCGGGGAGCTGTTTTTT. Translated, it gives CAGSEQGAVGELFF.

The V gene is TRBV4-1, the J gene TRBJ2-2, with D unclear. This CDR3 has 16 amino acids. CDR1 and CDR2 (germline): MGHRA, YSYEKL. Trimming pared 0 bases from V and 2 bases from J, leaving 10 bases between. CDR3 nucleotide sequence: TGCGCCAGCAGCCAAGAACCGCACCCCAACACCGGGGAGCTGTTTTTT. It translates to CASSQEPHPNTGELFF.

This clone was found once. The chain combines TRBV6-6 with TRBJ2-1; the match to TRBD2 covers 10 bases. The length of the CDR3 is 16 residues. Germline loops: CDR1 MNHNY, CDR2 SVGAGI (reference sequence). Trimming cost V 5 bases and J 9 bases; bases outside gene matches: 13. CDR3 DNA sequence: TGTGCCAGCAGTCATTCCCTAGCGGGAGCGATAGGTGAGCAGTTCTTC. Protein product: CASSHSLAGAIGEQFF.

The rearrangement links TRBV30 to TRBJ2-2; D might be TRBD1 or TRBD2, each matching 5 bases. The CDR3 covers 12 residues. Between the trimmed V and J ends, which lost 3 bases and 13 bases, there was a span of 15 bases. Germline CDR1 and CDR2: GTSNPN and SVGIG (reference sequence). CDR3 loop: CAWRPGGVGLFF. The CDR3 coding sequence is TGTGCCTGGAGACCTGGGGGAGTAGGGCTGTTTTTT.

The chain couples TRBV5-6 to TRBJ2-5; D uncertain. The germline V and J ends were trimmed by 0 bases and 8 bases, with 8 bases remaining between them. The CDR3 is 12 amino acids. Germline CDR1 is SGHDT and CDR2 is YYEEEE. CDR3: CASSLAMDTQYF. In DNA, the CDR3 is TGTGCCAGCAGCTTGGCCATGGATACCCAGTACTTC.

This clone has at least ten counts. V and J are TRBV6-1 and TRBJ1-1; 7 bases map to TRBD1. The CDR3 covers 15 residues. Germline values: CDR1 MNHNS, CDR2 SASEGT. The J segment lost 6 bases and the V segment lost 4 bases, leaving 11 bases of the junction unmatched. CDR3 protein: CASSAYNPDRAEAFF. In DNA form, the CDR3 reads TGTGCCAGCAGTGCATATAACCCTGACAGGGCTGAAGCTTTCTTT.

This sequence joins TRBV7-9 and TRBJ2-7; 8 positions match TRBD2. V gave up 5 bases and J gave up 4 bases; unmatched junction bases: 10. CDR3 length: 15 amino acids. The V gene's germline CDR1 is SEHNR and CDR2 FQNEAQ (reference sequence). The CDR3: CASSPDREGGYEQYF. In DNA form, the CDR3 reads TGTGCCAGCAGCCCCGATCGGGAGGGAGGGTACGAGCAGTACTTC.

The chain has TRBV28 and TRBJ2-7; no clear D gene. The CDR3 loop spans 14 amino acids. Germline values: CDR1 MDHEN, CDR2 SYDVKM. V lost 2 bases, J lost 2 bases, and 10 bases lay in between. The CDR3 bases are TGTGCCAGCAGTTTAACAGTGGTTACCTACGAGCAGTACTTC. Its translation is CASSLTVVTYEQYF.

The chain joins TRBV18 to TRBJ1-5; 7 positions agree with TRBD1. The CDR3 runs to 17 residues. J gave up 0 bases and V 2 bases, and 7 bases lay outside the gene matches. Germline CDR1 KGHSH, CDR2 LQKENI. This CDR3 is CASSPVRDRNSNQPQHF. The CDR3 DNA follows: TGTGCCAGCTCACCAGTCCGGGACAGAAATAGCAATCAGCCCCAGCATTTT.

The rearrangement uses TRBV9 and TRBJ2-1; 9 positions agree with TRBD2. This CDR3 region has 16 residues. CDR1 and CDR2 (germline): SGDLS, YYNGEE. J lost 0 bases, V lost 4 bases, and 5 bases had no gene match. CDR3 in amino acids: CASSTRSGSSYNEQFF. CDR3 bases: TGTGCCAGCAGCACCCGTAGCGGGAGCTCCTACAATGAGCAGTTCTTC.

The V call is TRBV10-3, the J call TRBJ1-1, with a weak D call TRBD1 (6 bases). The CDR3 totals 15 residues. Trimming shortened V by 2 bases and J by 1 base, and 11 bases separated the two germline ends. CDR1 and CDR2 from the germline V gene are ENHRY and SYGVKD. The CDR3 coding sequence is TGTGCCATCAGTGAGACGGGGGCGCGGAACACTGAAGCTTTCTTT. It translates to CAISETGARNTEAFF.